The rows below give T cell receptor beta chains drawn from one sample of a study of technical replicates of blood from a few donors. Sequencing was performed with immunoSEQ multiplex PCR; in TCRdb, only in-frame clones are kept and a portion is missing. The table records 80,000 to 100,000 clones, about 91% of them present only once. The sample was T cells isolated from PBMCs. These receptor sequences come from a human donor in good health. CDR3s leave out the opening cysteine and the closing phenylalanine or tryptophan. Fields, in order: CDR3 length, V gene, CDR3 protein.

9 TRBV30 AWGRGYEQF
10 TRBV5-1 ASRGDEETQY
14 TRBV27 ASTQRGGRPTDTQY
14 TRBV5-1 ASSPETSGGRETQY
16 TRBV4-1 ASSLTTSRRQELYEQY
14 TRBV19 ASRRVFGGGNQPQH
13 TRBV25-1 ASSAVVAGGCEQY
12 TRBV9 ASSVGGGTYEQY
15 TRBV10-2 ASSGGAASGEKETQY
10 TRBV29-1 SVMFKNTEAF